This T cell receptor beta chain was identified during a study of cytotoxic CD8 clonotypes in ibrutinib-treated CLL. In the study overall: Timing of response sample collection was a median approximately eleven months after treatment start, with a range of 6 to 36. Study-level points and caveats: Exceeding age-matched healthy donors, baseline clonality also tracked the counts of circulating CD8+ T cells. Few clonotypes were public, and these shrank or held steady under treatment.

The data were produced by immunoSEQ multiplex PCR, yet TCRdb's version contains in-frame clones alone and is incomplete. The sample yields 270,000 or so clones, 76% seen once. The CDR3 has 16 amino acids. V was pared by 7 bases and J by 5 bases, with 20 bases between. Germline V lookup: CDR1 LNHDA, CDR2 SQIVND (reference sequence). This clone has only a few counts. Its antigen is currently unknown. This specimen consisted of PBMCs, obtained at disease progression, from a patient treated with ibrutinib. The chain combines TRBV19 with TRBJ2-2; D possibly corresponds to TRBD1 (6 bases). The receptor was derived from a human donor with chronic lymphocytic leukemia. The CDR3 protein is CASKHRDDRRTGELFF. DNA of the CDR3: TGTGCCAGTAAACATCGAGACGACAGGAGAACCGGGGAGCTGTTTTTT.